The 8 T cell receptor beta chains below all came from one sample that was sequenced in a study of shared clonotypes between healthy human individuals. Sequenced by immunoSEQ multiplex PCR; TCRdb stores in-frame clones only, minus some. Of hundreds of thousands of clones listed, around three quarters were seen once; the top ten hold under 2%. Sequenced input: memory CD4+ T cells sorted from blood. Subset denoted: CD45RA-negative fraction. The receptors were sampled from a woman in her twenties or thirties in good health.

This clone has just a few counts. DNA for the CDR3: TGTGCCAGCAGTTTGGGTCTGCGGAGCGAGCAGTACTTC. Translation gives CASSLGLRSEQYF. The rearrangement joins TRBV28 to TRBJ2-7; D unresolved. The V end lost 3 bases, the J end lost 6 bases, and 12 bases lay between the germline ends. The CDR3 is made up of 13 amino acids. CDR1 is MDHEN, CDR2 SYDVKM, per germline.

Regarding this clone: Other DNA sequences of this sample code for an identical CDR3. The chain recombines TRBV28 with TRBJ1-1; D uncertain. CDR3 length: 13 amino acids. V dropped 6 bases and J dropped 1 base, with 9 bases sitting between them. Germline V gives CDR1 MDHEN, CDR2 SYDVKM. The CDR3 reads CASSLGGNTEAFF. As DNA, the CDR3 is TGTGCCAGCAGCTTAGGAGGGAACACTGAAGCTTTCTTT.

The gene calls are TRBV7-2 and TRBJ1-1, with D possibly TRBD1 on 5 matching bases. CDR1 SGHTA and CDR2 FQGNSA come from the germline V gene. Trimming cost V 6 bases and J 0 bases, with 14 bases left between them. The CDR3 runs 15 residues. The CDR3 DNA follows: TGTGCCAGCAGTTTCCAGGGTAGAATGAACACTGAAGCTTTCTTT. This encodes CASSFQGRMNTEAFF.

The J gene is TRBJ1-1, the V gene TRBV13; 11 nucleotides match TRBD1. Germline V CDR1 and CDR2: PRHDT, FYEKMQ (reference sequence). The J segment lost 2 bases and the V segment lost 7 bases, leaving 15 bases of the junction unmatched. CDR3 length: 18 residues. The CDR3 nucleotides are TGTGCCAGCACCCCATGGAGGGACAGGGGGGATGTTAACACTGAAGCTTTCTTT. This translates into CASTPWRDRGDVNTEAFF.

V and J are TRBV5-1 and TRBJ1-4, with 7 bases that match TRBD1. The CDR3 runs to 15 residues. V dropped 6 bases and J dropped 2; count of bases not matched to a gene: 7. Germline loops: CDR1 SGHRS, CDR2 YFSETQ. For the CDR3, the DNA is TGCGCCAGCAAGTCAGGGGGGTCGACTAATGAAAAACTGTTTTTT. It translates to CASKSGGSTNEKLFF.

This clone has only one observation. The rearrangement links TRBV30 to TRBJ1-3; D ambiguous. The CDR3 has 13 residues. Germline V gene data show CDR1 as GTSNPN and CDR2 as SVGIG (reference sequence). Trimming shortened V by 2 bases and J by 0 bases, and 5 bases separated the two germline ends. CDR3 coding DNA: TGTGCCTGGAGTATTGCCTCTGGAAACACCATATATTTT. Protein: CAWSIASGNTIYF.

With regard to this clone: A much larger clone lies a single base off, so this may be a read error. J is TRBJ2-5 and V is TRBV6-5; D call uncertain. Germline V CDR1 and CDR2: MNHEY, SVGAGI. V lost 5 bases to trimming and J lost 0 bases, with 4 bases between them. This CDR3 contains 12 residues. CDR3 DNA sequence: TGTGCCAGCAGTCAAGACCAAGAGACCCAGTACTTC. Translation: CASSQDQETQYF.

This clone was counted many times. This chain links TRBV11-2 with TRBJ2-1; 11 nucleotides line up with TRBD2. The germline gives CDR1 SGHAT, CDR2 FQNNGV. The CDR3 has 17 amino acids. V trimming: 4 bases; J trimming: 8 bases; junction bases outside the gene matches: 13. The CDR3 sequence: CASSSTPTSGRGDEQFF. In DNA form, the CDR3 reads TGTGCCAGCAGCTCAACCCCCACTAGCGGGAGAGGCGATGAGCAGTTCTTC.